This T cell receptor beta chain was profiled in a study of glioma-infiltrating T cells. The study's findings and limits: Tissue and blood shared very few CDR3 sequences. Non-neoplastic patients had below-expected tissue-blood divergence, while all gliomas exceeded expectation.

Using RNA template, CDR3s of TCR alpha and beta were amplified with iRepertoire arm-PCR. Tissue mRNA or PBMC total RNA, 100-400 ng, went into one-step reverse transcription and amplification. TCRdb reprocessed the multiplex PCR reads with MiXCR, giving one entry per CDR3 protein. The sample has under 200,000 distinct CDR3 sequences, roughly 45% seen once. Ten or more counts support this clonotype. Its antigen is as yet unknown. V was shortened by 5 bases and J by 9 bases, with 13 bases between the two germline ends. CDR3 length equals 12 residues. The genes are TRBV12-3 or TRBV12-4 and TRBJ1-1; tentative D call: TRBD1 (5 bases). The clonotype originates from a human donor with low-grade glioma or glioblastoma, undergoing nonglioma brain surgery, or in good health (not recorded which). The sample was glioma tissue, nonneoplastic brain tissue, or PBMCs (not recorded which). The CDR3 spells CASSPLVGQAFF. DNA of the CDR3: TGTGCCAGCAGTCCCCTCGTGGGACAAGCTTTCTTT.